A single sample gave rise to the 9 T cell receptor beta chains below, sequenced in a study of cytomegalovirus exposure and HLA in healthy donors. PCR used 60 Vbeta primers and 13 Jbeta primers. Repertoires were generated with immunoSEQ multiplex PCR, while TCRdb's copy carries only in-frame clones and drops some. The sample holds under 200,000 clones, just under 80% seen once. What was sequenced was PBMCs. All receptors come from a man aged 30 to 39 in good health and CMV-seronegative.

The sample holds a few counts of this clone. J is TRBJ2-2 and V is TRBV5-1; 8 bases are shared with TRBD1. Trimming took 3 bases from V and 5 from J; bases not matched to a gene: 9. The CDR3 length is 16 residues. Germline CDR1 is SGHRS and CDR2 is YFSETQ. The CDR3 DNA reads TGCGCCAGCAGCTCTTCCGGGACAGGACCGACCGGGGAGCTGTTTTTT. It translates to CASSSSGTGPTGELFF.

This clone was counted only a few times. CDR3 DNA sequence: TGTGCCAGCCGAAAGGAGAGCTCCTATAATTCACCCCTCCACTTT. Its translation: CASRKESSYNSPLHF. The chain combines TRBV6-5 with TRBJ1-6; no clear D gene. Deletions cut 8 bases from V and 0 bases from J, with 11 bases between. CDR3 length equals 15 residues. CDR1 is MNHEY, CDR2 SVGAGI, per germline.

The chain carries TRBV7-2 and TRBJ1-5; no reliable D call. Germline V CDR1 and CDR2: SGHTA, FQGNSA. Trimming took off 1 base at V and 9 bases at J, with 7 bases between the two ends. This CDR3 is 12 amino acids long. The CDR3 reads CASSLGQAPQHF. CDR3 DNA sequence: TGTGCCAGCAGCTTAGGCCAGGCGCCCCAGCATTTT.

The chain recombines TRBV5-6 with TRBJ2-5; D is possibly TRBD1 (6 bases). The J call is doubtful: the DNA matches TRBJ2-7 better. The germline V gene has CDR1 SGHDT and CDR2 YYEEEE. The CDR3 sequence is 14 residues long. In DNA, the CDR3 is TGTGCCAGCAGCGGGGGTACAGGGTTCTACGAGCAGTACTTC. Translating gives CASSGGTGFYEQYF.

The chain joins TRBV7-2 to TRBJ2-1; 9 nucleotides align to TRBD2. CDR1 is SGHTA, CDR2 FQGNSA, per germline. The CDR3 spans 15 residues. Unmatched junction bases numbered 0, after V lost 3 bases and J lost 0 bases. As DNA, the CDR3 is TGTGCCAGCAGCTTTAGCGGGAGCTCCTACAATGAGCAGTTCTTC. Encoded protein: CASSFSGSSYNEQFF.

This clone was detected only a few times. The chain combines TRBV5-6 with TRBJ2-3; D gene uncertain. The CDR3 loop spans 15 amino acids. Germline V gene lookup returns CDR1 SGHDT and CDR2 YYEEEE. Trimming stripped 0 bases from V and 0 bases from J, with 8 bases between. CDR3 bases: TGTGCCAGCAGCTTGGCCAGGCTTAGCACAGATACGCAGTATTTT. As protein: CASSLARLSTDTQYF.

This sequence joins TRBV27 and TRBJ2-1; D possibly corresponds to TRBD2 (5 bases). The germline V gene encodes CDR1 MNHEY and CDR2 SMNVEV (reference sequence). The CDR3 loop spans 13 amino acids. V lost 0 bases, J lost 8 bases, and 8 bases lay in between. The CDR3 DNA reads TGTGCCAGCAGTTTATCCGGGGTCCATGAGCAGTTCTTC. Amino acid sequence: CASSLSGVHEQFF.

This clone was counted once. The chain carries TRBV10-3 and TRBJ2-1; the D gene is possibly TRBD2 (5 bases). V lost 6 bases to trimming and J lost 4 bases, with 10 bases between them. This CDR3 spans 13 amino acids. Germline V gives CDR1 ENHRY, CDR2 SYGVKD. Here the CDR3 reads CAIRGDPYNEQFF. The DNA for the CDR3 is TGTGCCATCAGGGGAGACCCTTACAATGAGCAGTTCTTC.

The chain employs TRBV6-6 and TRBJ2-3; perhaps TRBD2 as D (5 bases). The CDR3 is 14 amino acids. Germline assignment: CDR1 MNHNY and CDR2 SVGAGI (reference sequence). V lost 5 bases, J lost 1 base, and 10 bases lay in between. As DNA, the CDR3 is TGTGCCAGCAGTACTCAGAGGGGCACAGATACGCAGTATTTT. This translates into CASSTQRGTDTQYF.